This T cell receptor beta chain was identified during a study of T cell responses to AZD1222 COVID-19 vaccine. Study observations and caveats: CD4 TCRs associated with vaccination spanned spike, dominating at 160-218 and 743-854. Just six or seven AZD1222 recipients tested seropositive at baseline. Two AZD1222 doses significantly raised spike-specific TCR breadth and depth over controls.

The method was immunoSEQ multiplex PCR; TCRdb's version includes in-frame clones alone and lacks a portion of them. The sample lists 75,000 to 100,000 clones, roughly 88% occurring once. To note about this clone: Its antigen is unidentified.

This clonotype was sampled from an adult in good health. Here the sequenced sample was peripheral blood, taken on day 0 of MenACWY control vaccination.

The CDR3 coding sequence is TGTGCCAGCAGCCCCGGAAAGTGGGAGAACACTGAAGCTTTCTTT. This sequence encodes CASSPGKWENTEAFF. The gene calls are TRBV4-2 and TRBJ1-1, with no clear D. The CDR3 runs to 15 residues. The germline gives CDR1 LGHNA, CDR2 YNFKEQ. Trimming removed 4 bases at V and 1 base at J, with 13 bases between.